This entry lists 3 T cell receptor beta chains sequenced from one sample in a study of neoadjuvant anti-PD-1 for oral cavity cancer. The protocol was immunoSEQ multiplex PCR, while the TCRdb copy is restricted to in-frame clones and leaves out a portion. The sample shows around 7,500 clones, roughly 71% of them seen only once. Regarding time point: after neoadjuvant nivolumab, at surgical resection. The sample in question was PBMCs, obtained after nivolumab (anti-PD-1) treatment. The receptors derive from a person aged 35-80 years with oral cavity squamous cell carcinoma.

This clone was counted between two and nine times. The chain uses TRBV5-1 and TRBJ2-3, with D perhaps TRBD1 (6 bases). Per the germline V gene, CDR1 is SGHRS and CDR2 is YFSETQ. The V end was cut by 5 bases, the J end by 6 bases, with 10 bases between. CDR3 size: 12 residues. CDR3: CASRRTGDTQYF. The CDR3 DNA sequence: TGCGCCAGCAGGCGCACAGGGGATACGCAGTATTTT.

The CDR3 DNA sequence: TGTGCCAGCAGCTTAGGGGACACCGGGGAGCTGTTTTTT. It is translated as CASSLGDTGELFF. The chain combines TRBV7-9 with TRBJ2-2; D call uncertain. V was trimmed by 1 base and J by 3 bases, leaving 3 bases between them. CDR1 and CDR2 (germline): SEHNR, FQNEAQ (reference sequence). This CDR3 is built from 13 residues.

CDR3 in DNA: TGTGCCACCAGTGGCGGACAGGACTCTGGAAACACCATATATTTT. As protein: CATSGGQDSGNTIYF. The gene calls are TRBV15 and TRBJ1-3; 7 bases map to TRBD1. Germline V gene data show CDR1 as LNHNV and CDR2 as YYDKDF (reference sequence). Unmatched junction bases numbered 5, after V lost 6 bases and J lost 0 bases. The CDR3 sequence is 15 residues long.